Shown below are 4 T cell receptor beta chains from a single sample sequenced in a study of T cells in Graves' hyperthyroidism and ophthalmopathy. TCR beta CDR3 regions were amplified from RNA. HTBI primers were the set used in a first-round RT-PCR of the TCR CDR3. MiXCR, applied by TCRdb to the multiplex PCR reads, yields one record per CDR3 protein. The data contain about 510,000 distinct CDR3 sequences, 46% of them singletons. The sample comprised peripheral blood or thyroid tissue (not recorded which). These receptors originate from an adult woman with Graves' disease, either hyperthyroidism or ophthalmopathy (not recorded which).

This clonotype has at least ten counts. CDR3 amino acids: CASRRQPNQPQHF. For the CDR3, the DNA is TGTGCCAGCAGGCGACAGCCGAATCAGCCCCAGCATTTT. The V and J genes are TRBV6-5 and TRBJ1-5; D might be TRBD1 (5 bases). CDR1 and CDR2 (germline): MNHEY, SVGAGI. This CDR3 has 13 residues. V was cut by 6 bases and J by 4 bases, with 10 bases left in between.

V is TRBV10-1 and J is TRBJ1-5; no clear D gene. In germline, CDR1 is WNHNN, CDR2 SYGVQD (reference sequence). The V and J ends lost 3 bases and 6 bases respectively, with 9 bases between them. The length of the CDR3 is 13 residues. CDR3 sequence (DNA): TGCGCCAGCAGTGATGGGGTTGGTCAGCCCCAGCATTTT. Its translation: CASSDGVGQPQHF.

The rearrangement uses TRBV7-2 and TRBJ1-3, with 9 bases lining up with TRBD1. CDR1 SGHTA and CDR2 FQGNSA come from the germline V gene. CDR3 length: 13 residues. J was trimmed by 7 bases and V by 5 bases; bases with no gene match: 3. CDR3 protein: CASSEGQGNTIYF. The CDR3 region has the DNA TGTGCCAGCAGCGAAGGACAGGGGAACACCATATATTTT. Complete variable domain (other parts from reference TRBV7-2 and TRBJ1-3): GAGVSQSPSNKVTEKGKDVELRCDPISGHTALYWYRQSLGQGLEFLIYFQGNSAPDKSGLPSDRFSAERTGGSVSTLTIQRTQQEDSAVYLCASSEGQGNTIYFGEGSWLTVV.

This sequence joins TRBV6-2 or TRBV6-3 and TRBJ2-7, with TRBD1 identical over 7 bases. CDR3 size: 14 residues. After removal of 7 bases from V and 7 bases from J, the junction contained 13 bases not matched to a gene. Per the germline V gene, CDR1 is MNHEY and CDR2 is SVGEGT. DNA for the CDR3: TGTGCCAGCAAGGAGACAGGGTCCTCGAGGGAGCAGTACTTC. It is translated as CASKETGSSREQYF.